The T cell receptor beta chain under discussion was sequenced for a study of regulatory T cells in long-lasting Graves disease. Germline CDR1 and CDR2: SGDLS and YYNGEE. The CDR3 sequence is 17 residues long. Unmatched junction bases numbered 9, after V lost 0 bases and J lost 2 bases. In this sample, this clonotype turned up many times. Investigators prepared the TCR beta libraries by applying iRepertoire HTBI primers and Arm-PCR of CDR3 regions. TCRdb reprocessed the multiplex PCR reads with MiXCR, giving one entry per CDR3 protein. Counted here are about 350,000 distinct CDR3 sequences, around 15% occurring once; the ten biggest clones make up roughly 27%. Time point: newly diagnosed GD, antithyroid drugs for less than 3 months. From RNA extracted from PBMCs, the TCR library was made. Tubes containing EDTA received 8.5 to 9 milliliters of drawn peripheral blood. The sample was also linked to a second study, of T cells in Graves' hyperthyroidism and ophthalmopathy.

The sequences come from peripheral blood mononuclear cells (PBMCs), collected at new diagnosis, from a patient treated with antithyroid drugs. The genes are TRBV9 and TRBJ2-5; 8 nucleotides agree with TRBD1. The source is a man aged 35-49 years with Graves disease. Written as DNA, the CDR3 is TGTGCCAGCAGCGTAGCGCCTGGGACAGGAACACAAGAGACCCAGTACTTC. It specifies CASSVAPGTGTQETQYF.